Listed here are 14 T cell receptor beta chains from one sample, sequenced in a study of blood T cell repertoires in COVID-19 (TCRdb year 2020). Receptor libraries were prepared by the immunoSEQ multiplex PCR assay. In TCRdb, the immuneACCESS table is reduced to in-frame sequences with V and J assigned. These tables do not hold every clone; where another copy was compared, an unresolved V gene accounts for under half, and the others remain unexplained. The table for this sample lists under 200,000 clones; roughly 93% of them were counted only once. The ten most abundant clones make up about 5% of the sample. The sample consisted of peripheral blood. The receptors originated from a man younger than 30 with COVID-19, enrolled during active disease.

The genes are TRBV28 and TRBJ1-5; 9 nucleotides align to TRBD1. The CDR3 contains 14 residues. The V gene's germline CDR1 is MDHEN and CDR2 SYDVKM. Trimming at V came to 6 bases and at J to 6 bases, leaving 6 bases not matched to a gene. The CDR3 spells CASSRDRESQPQHF. CDR3 DNA sequence: TGTGCCAGCAGCCGGGACAGGGAGAGTCAGCCCCAGCATTTT.

The rearrangement links TRBV27 to TRBJ1-3; D is unresolved. This CDR3 spans 16 amino acids. Germline CDR1 reads MNHEY; CDR2 reads SMNVEV (reference sequence). Trimming took off 2 bases at V and 2 bases at J, with 13 bases between the two ends. The CDR3: CASSLTPGGTGNTIYF. The CDR3 DNA follows: TGTGCCAGCAGTTTAACCCCCGGCGGGACTGGAAACACCATATATTTT.

The V gene is TRBV7-3, the J gene TRBJ2-7, with TRBD2 matching over 8 bases. The germline gives CDR1 SGHTA, CDR2 FQGTGA. This CDR3 has 15 residues. With V trimmed by 5 bases and J by 5 bases, 11 bases remained unmatched. The CDR3: CASSPQAGEVDEQYF. In DNA form, the CDR3 reads TGTGCCAGCAGCCCCCAAGCGGGAGAGGTCGACGAGCAGTACTTC.

V usage is TRBV19 and J usage is TRBJ1-4; the match to TRBD1 covers 7 bases. Germline V gene lookup returns CDR1 LNHDA and CDR2 SQIVND (reference sequence). Trimming removed 6 bases from V and 6 bases from J; junction bases left unmatched: 10. The CDR3 totals 15 residues. This chain's CDR3 is CASSHPGQSHEKLFF. The CDR3 region has the DNA TGTGCCAGTAGCCACCCGGGACAGAGCCATGAAAAACTGTTTTTT. Full variable domain (missing parts from reference TRBV19 and TRBJ1-4): DGGITQSPKYLFRKEGQNVTLSCEQNLNHDAMYWYRQDPGQGLRLIYYSQIVNDFQKGDIAEGYSVSREKKESFPLTVTSAQKNPTAFYLCASSHPGQSHEKLFFGSGTQLSVL.

The V call is TRBV7-2, the J call TRBJ2-1; TRBD2 might be the D (6 bases). Germline V gives CDR1 SGHTA, CDR2 FQGNSA. The CDR3 is made up of 17 amino acids. Deletions cut 2 bases from V and 4 bases from J, with 18 bases between. The CDR3 sequence is CASSLFGGGLLYNEQFF. CDR3 sequence (DNA): TGTGCCAGCAGCTTATTTGGTGGCGGACTACTATACAATGAGCAGTTCTTC.

The V call is TRBV28, the J call TRBJ2-2; a possible D gene is TRBD1 (6 bases). Trimming took off 5 bases at V and 1 base at J, with 11 bases between the two ends. The CDR3 totals 15 residues. Looked up from germline, CDR1 is MDHEN and CDR2 is SYDVKM. Written as DNA, the CDR3 is TGTGCCAGCAGTCTATCGGGACAGAACACCGGGGAGCTGTTTTTT. Translation: CASSLSGQNTGELFF.

This clone is a singleton in its sample. The chain recombines TRBV5-6 with TRBJ2-7; possibly TRBD1 for D (6 bases). The CDR3 consists of 14 residues. V was clipped by 2 bases and J by 0 bases, with 9 bases between them. Germline CDR1 SGHDT, CDR2 YYEEEE. CDR3 coding DNA: TGTGCCAGCAGCTTTCAGGGGTACTCCTACGAGCAGTACTTC. Its translation is CASSFQGYSYEQYF.

J is TRBJ2-3 and V is TRBV28; TRBD2 aligns across 7 bases. The trim removed 6 bases at V and 1 base at J, leaving 19 bases unmatched. Germline V gene data show CDR1 as MDHEN and CDR2 as SYDVKM. This CDR3 is built from 19 residues. The CDR3 protein is CASSPDFLFAGVGTDTQYF. DNA for the CDR3: TGTGCCAGCAGCCCTGACTTTTTATTTGCGGGAGTGGGCACAGATACGCAGTATTTT.

The rearrangement links TRBV13 to TRBJ2-7, with 9 positions matching TRBD2. This CDR3 has 15 amino acids. V gave up 5 bases and J gave up 2 bases; unmatched junction bases: 7. Germline CDR1 and CDR2: PRHDT and FYEKMQ (reference sequence). In DNA form, the CDR3 reads TGTGCCAGCAGCCCCCCCCTAGCGGGACCCTACGAGCAGTACTTC. It translates to CASSPPLAGPYEQYF.

This rearrangement joins TRBV27 to TRBJ2-5; 7 bases agree with TRBD1. The V gene end was trimmed by 6 bases and the J gene end by 5 bases; junction bases not matched to a gene: 6. The germline gives CDR1 MNHEY, CDR2 SMNVEV (reference sequence). CDR3 length: 13 residues. The CDR3 protein is CASRLQGQETQYF. In DNA form, the CDR3 reads TGTGCCAGCAGACTACAGGGGCAGGAGACCCAGTACTTC.

The V and J genes are TRBV28 and TRBJ2-1, with 9 bases aligning to TRBD1. The germline V gene encodes CDR1 MDHEN and CDR2 SYDVKM. The junction had 1 base not matched to a gene; V was cut back by 2 bases and J by 5 bases. The CDR3 is 14 amino acids. The CDR3 region has the DNA TGTGCCAGCAGTTTAGGGGACAGGGACAATGAGCAGTTCTTC. It is translated as CASSLGDRDNEQFF.

CDR3 residues: CAWSRGTGRGNTIYF. CDR3 DNA: TGTGCCTGGAGTAGGGGGACAGGGAGAGGAAACACCATATATTTT. The chain is built from TRBV30 and TRBJ1-3; 9 bases fit TRBD1. From germline, CDR1 is GTSNPN and CDR2 SVGIG (reference sequence). V lost 2 bases and J lost 4; bases outside the gene matches: 6. The CDR3 has 15 amino acids.

The rearrangement uses TRBV18 and TRBJ2-3; a weak D match, TRBD2 (6 bases). CDR1 KGHSH and CDR2 LQKENI come from the germline V gene. The CDR3 spans 12 residues. The ends were cut back, 4 bases at V and 5 bases at J, with 7 bases in the middle. The CDR3 spells CASSRAGDTQYF. CDR3 DNA: TGTGCCAGCTCACGAGCGGGAGATACGCAGTATTTT.

This chain joins TRBV18 and TRBJ2-5; 9 positions agree with TRBD1. The V gene's germline CDR1 is KGHSH and CDR2 LQKENI. The CDR3 loop spans 16 amino acids. Trimming at V came to 3 bases and at J to 2 bases, leaving 7 bases not matched to a gene. CDR3 DNA sequence: TGTGCCAGCTCACCGACCCTGACAGGGGGGCAAGAGACCCAGTACTTC. This gives the protein CASSPTLTGGQETQYF. Full variable domain (missing parts from reference TRBV18 and TRBJ2-5): NAGVMQNPRHLVRRRGQEARLRCSPMKGHSHVYWYRQLPEEGLKFMVYLQKENIIDESGMPKERFSAEFPKEGPSILRIQQVVRGDSAAYFCASSPTLTGGQETQYFGPGTRLLVL.